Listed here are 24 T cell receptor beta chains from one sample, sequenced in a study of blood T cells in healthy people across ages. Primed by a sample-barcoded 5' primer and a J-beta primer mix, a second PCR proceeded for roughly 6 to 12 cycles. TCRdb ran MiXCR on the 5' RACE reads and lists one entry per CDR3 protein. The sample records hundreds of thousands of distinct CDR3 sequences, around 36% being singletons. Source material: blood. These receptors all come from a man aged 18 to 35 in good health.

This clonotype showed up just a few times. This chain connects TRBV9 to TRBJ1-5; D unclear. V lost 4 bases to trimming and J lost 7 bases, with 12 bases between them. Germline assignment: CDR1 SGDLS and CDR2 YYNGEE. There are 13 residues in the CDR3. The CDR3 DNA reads TGTGCCAGCAGCCCCACCCCAGAGCAGCCCCAGCATTTT. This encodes CASSPTPEQPQHF.

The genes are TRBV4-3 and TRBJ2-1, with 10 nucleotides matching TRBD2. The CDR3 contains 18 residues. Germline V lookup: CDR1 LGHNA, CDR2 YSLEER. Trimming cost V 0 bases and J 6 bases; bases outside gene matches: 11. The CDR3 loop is CASSQDLASGGRRNEQFF. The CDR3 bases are TGCGCCAGCAGCCAAGATCTGGCTAGCGGGGGCCGGCGCAATGAGCAGTTCTTC.

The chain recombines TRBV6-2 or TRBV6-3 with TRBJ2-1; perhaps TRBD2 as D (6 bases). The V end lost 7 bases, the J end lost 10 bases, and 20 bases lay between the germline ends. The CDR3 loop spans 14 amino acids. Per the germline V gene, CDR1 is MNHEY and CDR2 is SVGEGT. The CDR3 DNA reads TGTGCCAGCAACCCACGGAGGGACCCGAGGGAGCAGTTCTTC. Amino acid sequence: CASNPRRDPREQFF.

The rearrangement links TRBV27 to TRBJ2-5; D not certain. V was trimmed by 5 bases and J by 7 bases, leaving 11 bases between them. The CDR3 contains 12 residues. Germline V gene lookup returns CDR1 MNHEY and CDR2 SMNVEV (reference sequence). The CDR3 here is CASSPRLGTQYF. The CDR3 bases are TGTGCCAGCAGTCCCCGTTTGGGGACCCAGTACTTC.

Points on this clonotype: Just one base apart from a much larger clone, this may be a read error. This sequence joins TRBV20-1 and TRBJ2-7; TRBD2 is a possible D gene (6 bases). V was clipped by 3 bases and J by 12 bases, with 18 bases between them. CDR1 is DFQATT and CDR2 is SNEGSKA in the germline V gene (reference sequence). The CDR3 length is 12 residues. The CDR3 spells CSASRDSEFAYF. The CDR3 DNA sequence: TGCAGTGCTAGCCGGGACTCTGAGTTCGCGTACTTC.

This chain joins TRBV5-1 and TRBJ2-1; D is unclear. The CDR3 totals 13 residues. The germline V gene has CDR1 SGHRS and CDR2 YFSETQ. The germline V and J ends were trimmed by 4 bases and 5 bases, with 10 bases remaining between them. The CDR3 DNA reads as TGCGCCAGCAGCGTCCAGGAAGACAATGAGCAGTTCTTC. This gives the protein CASSVQEDNEQFF.

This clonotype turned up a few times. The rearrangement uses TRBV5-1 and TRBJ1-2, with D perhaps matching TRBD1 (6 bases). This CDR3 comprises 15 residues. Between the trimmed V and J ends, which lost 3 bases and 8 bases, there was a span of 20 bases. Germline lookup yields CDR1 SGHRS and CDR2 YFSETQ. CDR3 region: CASSSRSQGSDGYTF. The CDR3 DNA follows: TGCGCCAGCAGCTCCAGATCCCAGGGGAGTGACGGCTACACCTTC.

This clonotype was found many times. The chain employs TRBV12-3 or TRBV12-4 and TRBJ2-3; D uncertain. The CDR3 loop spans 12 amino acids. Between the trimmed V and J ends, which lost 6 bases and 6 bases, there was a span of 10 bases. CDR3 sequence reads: CASSHTQDTQYF. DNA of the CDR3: TGTGCCAGCAGCCACACTCAGGATACGCAGTATTTT.

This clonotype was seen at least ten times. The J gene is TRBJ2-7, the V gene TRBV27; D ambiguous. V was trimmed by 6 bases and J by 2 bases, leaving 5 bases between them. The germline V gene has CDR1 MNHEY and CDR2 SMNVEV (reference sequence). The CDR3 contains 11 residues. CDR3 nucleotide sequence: TGTGCCAGCAGGAACACCTACGAGCAGTACTTC. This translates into CASRNTYEQYF.

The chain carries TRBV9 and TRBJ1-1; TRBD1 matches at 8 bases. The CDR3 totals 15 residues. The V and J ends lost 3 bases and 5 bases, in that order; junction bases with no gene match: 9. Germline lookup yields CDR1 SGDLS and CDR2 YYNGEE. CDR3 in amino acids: CASSAGTGTGTEAFF. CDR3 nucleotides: TGTGCCAGCAGCGCCGGGACAGGCACGGGGACTGAAGCTTTCTTT.

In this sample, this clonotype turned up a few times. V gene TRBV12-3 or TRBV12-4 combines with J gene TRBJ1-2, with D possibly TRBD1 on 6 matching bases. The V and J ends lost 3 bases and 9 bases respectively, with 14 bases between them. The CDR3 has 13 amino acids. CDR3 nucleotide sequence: TGTGCCAGCAGTTTTCGGTCAGGGGAAAGCTACACCTTC. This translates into CASSFRSGESYTF.

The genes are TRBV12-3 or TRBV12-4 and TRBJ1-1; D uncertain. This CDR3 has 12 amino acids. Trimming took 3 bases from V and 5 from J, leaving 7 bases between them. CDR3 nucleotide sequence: TGTGCCAGCAGTTTTTTCGGGACTGAAGCTTTCTTT. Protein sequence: CASSFFGTEAFF.

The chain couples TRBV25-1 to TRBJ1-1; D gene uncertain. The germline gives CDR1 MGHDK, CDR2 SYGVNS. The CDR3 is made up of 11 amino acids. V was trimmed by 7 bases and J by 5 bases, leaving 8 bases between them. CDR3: CASNIGTEAFF. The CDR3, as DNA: TGTGCCAGCAATATTGGGACTGAAGCTTTCTTT.

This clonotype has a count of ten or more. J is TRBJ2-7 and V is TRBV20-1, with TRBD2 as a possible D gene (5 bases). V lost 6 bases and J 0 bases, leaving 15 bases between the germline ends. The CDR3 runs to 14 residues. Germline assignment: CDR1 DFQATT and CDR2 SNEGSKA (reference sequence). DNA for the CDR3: TGCAGTGCCAGACCGGGAACTAGCTCCTACGAGCAGTACTTC. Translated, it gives CSARPGTSSYEQYF.

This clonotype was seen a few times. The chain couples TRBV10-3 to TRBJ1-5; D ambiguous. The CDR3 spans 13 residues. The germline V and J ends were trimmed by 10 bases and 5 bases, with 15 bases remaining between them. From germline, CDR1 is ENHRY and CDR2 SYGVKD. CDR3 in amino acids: CATLEGLDQPQHF. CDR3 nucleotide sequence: TGTGCCACCCTGGAGGGTTTGGATCAGCCCCAGCATTTT.

The CDR3, as DNA: TGTGCCACCAGCAGGGGTTATTACGGCGAGCAGTACTTC. Translating it yields CATSRGYYGEQYF. The chain uses TRBV15 and TRBJ2-7; D is unresolved. The CDR3 contains 13 residues. Germline CDR1 and CDR2: LNHNV and YYDKDF (reference sequence). V was cut by 3 bases and J by 6 bases, with 12 bases left in between.

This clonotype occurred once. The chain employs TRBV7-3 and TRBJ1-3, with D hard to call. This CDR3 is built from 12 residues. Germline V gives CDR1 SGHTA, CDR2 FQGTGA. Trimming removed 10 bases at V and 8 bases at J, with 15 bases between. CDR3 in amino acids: CATMRTADTIYF. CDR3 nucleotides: TGTGCCACCATGCGAACGGCAGACACCATATATTTT.

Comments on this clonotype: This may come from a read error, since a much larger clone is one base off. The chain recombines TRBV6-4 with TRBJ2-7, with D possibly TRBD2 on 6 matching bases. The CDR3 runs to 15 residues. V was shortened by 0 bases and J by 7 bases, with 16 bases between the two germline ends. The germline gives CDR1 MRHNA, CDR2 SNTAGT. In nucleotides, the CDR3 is TGTGCCAGCAGTGACTCGGGACTCGAAGGCAATGAGCAGTACTTC. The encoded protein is CASSDSGLEGNEQYF.

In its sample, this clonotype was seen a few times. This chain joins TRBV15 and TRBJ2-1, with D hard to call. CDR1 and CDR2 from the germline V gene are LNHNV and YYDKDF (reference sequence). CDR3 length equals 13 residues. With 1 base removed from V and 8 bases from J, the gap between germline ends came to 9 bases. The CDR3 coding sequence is TGTGCCACCAGCAGAGTTAGTTGGGATGAGCAGTTCTTC. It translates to CATSRVSWDEQFF.

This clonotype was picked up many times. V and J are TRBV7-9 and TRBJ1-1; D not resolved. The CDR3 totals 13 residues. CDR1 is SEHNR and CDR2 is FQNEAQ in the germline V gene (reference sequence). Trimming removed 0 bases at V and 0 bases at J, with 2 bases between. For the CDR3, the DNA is TGTGCCAGCAGCTTAGCCCTGAACACTGAAGCTTTCTTT. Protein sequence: CASSLALNTEAFF.

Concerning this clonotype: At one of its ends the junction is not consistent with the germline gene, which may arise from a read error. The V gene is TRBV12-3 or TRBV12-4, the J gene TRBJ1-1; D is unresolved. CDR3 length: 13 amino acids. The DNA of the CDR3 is TGTGCCTGCAGCCGAGACATGAACACTGAAGCTTTCTTT. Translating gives CACSRDMNTEAFF.

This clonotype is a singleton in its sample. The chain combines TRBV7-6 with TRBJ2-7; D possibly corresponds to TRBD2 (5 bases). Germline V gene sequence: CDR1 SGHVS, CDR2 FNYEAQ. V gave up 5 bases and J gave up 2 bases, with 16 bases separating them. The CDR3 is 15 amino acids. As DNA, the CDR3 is TGTGCCAGCAGCCTAGAGGGCAGTGTCACCTACGAGCAGTACTTC. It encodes CASSLEGSVTYEQYF.

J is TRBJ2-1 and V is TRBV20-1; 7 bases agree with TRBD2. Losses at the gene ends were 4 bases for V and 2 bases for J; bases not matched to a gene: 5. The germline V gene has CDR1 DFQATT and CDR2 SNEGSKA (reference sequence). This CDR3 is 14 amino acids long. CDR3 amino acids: CSANNLAAYNEQFF. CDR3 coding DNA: TGCAGTGCTAATAATCTAGCGGCCTACAATGAGCAGTTCTTC.

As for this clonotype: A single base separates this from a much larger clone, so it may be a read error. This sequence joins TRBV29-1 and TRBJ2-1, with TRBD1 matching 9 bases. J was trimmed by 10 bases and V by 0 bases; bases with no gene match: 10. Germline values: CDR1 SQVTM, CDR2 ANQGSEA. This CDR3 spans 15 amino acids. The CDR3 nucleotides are TGCAGCGTTGAAGAACAGGGGGCCCTCTCCTACGAGCAGTTCTTC. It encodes CSVEEQGALSYEQFF.